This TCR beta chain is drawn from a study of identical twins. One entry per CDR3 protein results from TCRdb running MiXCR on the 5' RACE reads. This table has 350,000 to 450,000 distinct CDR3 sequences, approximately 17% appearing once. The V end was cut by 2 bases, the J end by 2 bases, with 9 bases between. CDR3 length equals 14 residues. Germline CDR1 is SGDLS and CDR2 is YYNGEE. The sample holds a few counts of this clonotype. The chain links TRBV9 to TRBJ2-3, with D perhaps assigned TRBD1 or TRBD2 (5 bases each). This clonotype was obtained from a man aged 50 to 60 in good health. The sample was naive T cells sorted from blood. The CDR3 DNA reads TGTGCCAGCAGCGTCGGGACCGTCACAGATACGCAGTATTTT. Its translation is CASSVGTVTDTQYF. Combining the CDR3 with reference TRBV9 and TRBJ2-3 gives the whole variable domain DSGVTQTPKHLITATGQRVTLRCSPRSGDLSVYWYQQSLDQGLQFLIQYYNGEERAKGNILERFSAQQFPDLHSELNLSSLELGDSALYFCASSVGTVTDTQYFGPGTRLTVL.